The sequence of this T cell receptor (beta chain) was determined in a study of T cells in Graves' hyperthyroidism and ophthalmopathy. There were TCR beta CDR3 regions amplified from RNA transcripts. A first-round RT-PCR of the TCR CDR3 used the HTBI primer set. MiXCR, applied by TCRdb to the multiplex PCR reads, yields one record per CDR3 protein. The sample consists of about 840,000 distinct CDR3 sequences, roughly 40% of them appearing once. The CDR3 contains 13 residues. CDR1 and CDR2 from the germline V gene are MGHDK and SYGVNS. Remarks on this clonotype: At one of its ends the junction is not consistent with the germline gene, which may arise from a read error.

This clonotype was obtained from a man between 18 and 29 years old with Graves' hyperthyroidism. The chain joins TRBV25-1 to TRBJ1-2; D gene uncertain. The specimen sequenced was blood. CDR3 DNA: TGTACCAGCAGAGATCTGGACCGGGGTGGCTACACCTTC. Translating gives CTSRDLDRGGYTF.